These T cell receptor beta chains were read from a single sample in a study of molecular identifiers for immune sequencing clone quantification. TCRdb re-analysed the PCR reads in MiXCR, keeping a single row per CDR3 protein. The sample lists under 350,000 distinct CDR3 sequences; under 25% were seen once. What was sequenced was naive CD8+ T cells from blood, with Jurkat cell RNA spiked in. The receptors were gathered from a human donor in good health. Some libraries in this study had Jurkat cell RNA spiked in. Both conserved end residues are part of each CDR3. D genes are given only for firm matches. Some rows have no size entry. The others give once, few or many, or a class for an expanded clone.

>TRBJ1-1|TRBV5-1|many|TRBD1
TGCGCCAGCAGCTTGGTGGGACAGACGAACACTGAAGCTTTCTTT
CASSLVGQTNTEAFF
>TRBJ2-5|TRBV12-3/TRBV12-4|few|TRBD2
TGTGCCAGCAGTGCAGGGACTAGCGAGGCACAAGAGACCCAGTACTTC
CASSAGTSEAQETQYF
>TRBJ2-5|TRBV11-2|many|-
TGTGCCAGCAGCAAACAGGGCCAAGAGACCCAGTACTTC
CASSKQGQETQYF
>TRBJ1-4|TRBV11-2|-|-
TGTGCCAGCAGCTCGAAGGAGGGATATAATGAAAAACTGTTTTTT
CASSSKEGYNEKLFF
>TRBJ2-1|TRBV28|-|-
TGTGCCACGGGACTGTACAATGAGCAGTTCTTC
CATGLYNEQFF
>TRBJ2-2|TRBV11-2|many|-
TGTGCCAGCAGTTTAATAACGACCGGGGAGCTGTTTTTT
CASSLITTGELFF
>TRBJ2-3|TRBV27|many|-
TGTGCCAGCAGTCCGGGACCTTTCCCAGATACGCAGTATTTT
CASSPGPFPDTQYF
>TRBJ2-7|TRBV7-9|many|TRBD1
TGTGCCAGCAGCCTTCCCGGGACAGCCGCCTACGAGCAGTACTTC
CASSLPGTAAYEQYF
>TRBJ2-7|TRBV27|-|-
TGTGCCAGCAGCCAAAACTGGGGCGAGCAGTACTTC
CASSQNWGEQYF
>TRBJ1-2|TRBV25-1|few|-
TGTGCCAGCAGTGCCGCCGCGGCCTATGGCTACACCTTC
CASSAAAAYGYTF
>TRBJ2-1|TRBV7-9|few|TRBD2
TGTGCCAGCAGAGGGACTAGCGGGAGGGCCGTCAACAATGAGCAGTTCTTC
CASRGTSGRAVNNEQFF
>TRBJ2-5|TRBV7-8|many|-
TGTGCCAGCAGCTTAATGTTGGGCGCAGGGGAAGAGACCCAGTACTTC
CASSLMLGAGEETQYF
>TRBJ2-7|TRBV28|-|-
TGTGCCAGCAGTTCCCCGTTGGGGGCCTCCTACGAGCAGTACTTC
CASSSPLGASYEQYF
>TRBJ2-7|TRBV5-1|many|-
TGCGCCAGCAGCTTGCCGGCCTCCTACGAGCAGTACTTC
CASSLPASYEQYF
>TRBJ2-7|TRBV4-3|-|-
TGCGCCAGCAGCCAAGCGGCTTACAGCTCCTACGAGCAGTACTTC
CASSQAAYSSYEQYF
>TRBJ2-3|TRBV6-5|few|-
TGTGCCAGCAGCCCAGGGGTCAGCTACACAGATACGCAGTATTTT
CASSPGVSYTDTQYF
>TRBJ1-1|TRBV30|-|TRBD1
TGTGCCTGGAGTGTCCGGACAGGGCGAGACGGTGAAGCTTTCTTT
CAWSVRTGRDGEAFF
>TRBJ2-1|TRBV27|few|-
TGTGCCAGCAGTTTAGGGGTCCGGTCCTACAATGAGCAGTTCTTC
CASSLGVRSYNEQFF
>TRBJ2-1|TRBV28|-|TRBD2
TGTGCCAGCAGTTTTTTCTTCGAGAATCGGGAGGGCCTAGTCAATGAGCAGTTCTTC
CASSFFFENREGLVNEQFF
>TRBJ2-3|TRBV6-2/TRBV6-3|-|TRBD2
TGTGCCAGCAGACTAGCGACAGATACGCAGTATTTT
CASRLATDTQYF
>TRBJ2-7|TRBV6-5|few|TRBD2
TGTGCCAGCAGTTACTCTAGCGGGCTCGAGCAGTACTTC
CASSYSSGLEQYF
>TRBJ2-1|TRBV6-2/TRBV6-3|few|-
TGTGCCAGCAGTCAACAGGGAGAGCAGTTCTTC
CASSQQGEQFF
>TRBJ2-7|TRBV7-9|-|-
TGTGCCAGCAGCTTACAGCCCTACGAGCAGTACTTC
CASSLQPYEQYF
>TRBJ2-4|TRBV5-1|many|-
TGCGCCAGCAGCTTGGCGGGCGGTATCGAAAACATTCAGTACTTC
CASSLAGGIENIQYF